This TCR beta chain stems from a study of blood T cell repertoires in COVID-19. Study background: There were acute and convalescent COVID-19 samples, and they came from the United States, Italy and Spain. T cells, B-cell-depleted T cells, or PBMCs provided the cDNA or gDNA that served as material.

In the case of this clone: This sample includes further DNA sequences coding for the same CDR3.

The CDR3 contains 14 residues. V was clipped by 6 bases and J by 2 bases, with 10 bases between them. Germline CDR1 is KGHSH and CDR2 is LQKENI. Only in-frame clones appear in the TCRdb table, and some are missing; sequencing was by immunoSEQ multiplex PCR. The repertoire has 350,000 or so clones, roughly 90% of them found once; the top ten carry just over 1%. The specimen sequenced was PBMCs or T cells enriched from blood (not recorded which). The receptor was isolated from a woman in her 30s who had been exposed to COVID-19. This chain joins TRBV18 and TRBJ2-2; D perhaps matches TRBD1 (6 bases). This CDR3 is CASSLDRNTGELFF. The CDR3 region has the DNA TGTGCCAGCTCTCTGGACAGAAACACCGGGGAGCTGTTTTTT.